The present T cell receptor beta chain was sequenced within a study of cytomegalovirus exposure and HLA in healthy donors. With 5 bases removed from V and 1 base from J, the gap between germline ends came to 6 bases. From germline, CDR1 is SGHDT and CDR2 YYEEEE. The CDR3 is 13 amino acids. The PCR had 60 Vbeta and 13 Jbeta primers. Authors' data handling: In a later analysis, around 87 million unique TCR beta chains included roughly 11 million shared by two or more donors. Sequencing was performed with immunoSEQ multiplex PCR; in TCRdb, only in-frame clones are kept and a portion is missing. That table gives V, J and clone size, and the DNA gave D and trimming. This sample carries around 150,000 clones, 84% of them seen once, and the ten largest clones take roughly 2.1%.

Sequencing input: PBMCs. This sequence originates from a young man in good health and CMV-seronegative. The V and J genes are TRBV5-6 and TRBJ2-2; no definite D call. CDR3 amino acids: CASRYLNTGELFF. CDR3 nucleotides: TGTGCCAGCAGATATTTGAACACCGGGGAGCTGTTTTTT.